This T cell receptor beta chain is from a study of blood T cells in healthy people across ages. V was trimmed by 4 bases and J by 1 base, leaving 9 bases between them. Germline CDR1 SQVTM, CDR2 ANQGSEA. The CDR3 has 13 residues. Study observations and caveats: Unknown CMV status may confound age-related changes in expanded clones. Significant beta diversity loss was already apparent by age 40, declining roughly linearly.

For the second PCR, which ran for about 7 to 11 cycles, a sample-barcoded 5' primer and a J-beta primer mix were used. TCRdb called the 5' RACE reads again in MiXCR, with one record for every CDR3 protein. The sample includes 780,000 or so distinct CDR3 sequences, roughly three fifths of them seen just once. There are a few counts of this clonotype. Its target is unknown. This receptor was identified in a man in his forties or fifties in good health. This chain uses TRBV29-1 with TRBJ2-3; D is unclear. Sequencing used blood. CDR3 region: CSVGRQGTDTQYF. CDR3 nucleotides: TGCAGCGTTGGGCGGCAGGGCACAGATACGCAGTATTTT.